The source of this T cell receptor beta chain is a study of blood T cell repertoires in COVID-19. For the study at large: The United States, Italy and Spain provided the acute and convalescent COVID-19 samples. Sample material is recorded as cDNA or gDNA derived from T cells, B-cell-depleted T cells, or PBMCs.

How the authors handled the data: It was from reference gene primer amplification that nucleated cell counts were estimated. Assay: immunoSEQ multiplex PCR; the TCRdb copy retains only in-frame clones and omits some. The V and J calls and clone size were taken over from that table, and D and trimming were inferred from the DNA. The top ten hold roughly an eighth of the sample, which has roughly 37,000 clones, about 82% seen once. The CDR3 extends over 14 amino acids. Germline V gene data show CDR1 as LGHDT and CDR2 as YNNKEL (reference sequence). With 4 bases clipped from V and 4 bases from J, the junction kept 4 bases outside the gene matches.

The V gene is TRBV3-1 (or the pseudogene TRBV3-2), the J gene TRBJ2-5; 9 nucleotides align to TRBD2. The specimen sequenced was peripheral blood. The clonotype was recovered from a human donor in a cohort sampled during active COVID-19. The chain's CDR3 is CASSLLAGVETQYF. The CDR3 nucleotides are TGTGCCAGCAGCCTCTTAGCGGGGGTAGAGACCCAGTACTTC.